Following are 25 T cell receptor beta chains from one sample sequenced in a study of vaccination effects on CD4 cells after COVID-19. The method was immunoSEQ multiplex PCR; TCRdb's version includes in-frame clones alone and lacks a portion of them. Among tens of thousands of clones listed, over 70% were seen once. Antigen-specific CD4+ T cells were expanded (with viral peptide pools) by the ViraFEST assay ahead of sequencing. Subsequent to a culture period of 10 to 11 days, CD4+ T cells were isolated. These receptors lack a known antigen. This material consisted of CD4+ T cells from PBMCs cultured with HCoV-229E spike peptides, taken before COVID-19 vaccination. All receptors derive from a human donor who received a COVID-19 vaccine.

The chain couples TRBV18 to TRBJ1-6; 7 bases map to TRBD1. The junction had 10 bases not matched to a gene; V was cut back by 8 bases and J by 9 bases. There are 14 residues in the CDR3. In germline, CDR1 is KGHSH, CDR2 LQKENI. For the CDR3, the DNA is TGTGCCAGCAAAAGGGGGACAGAAAGTTCACCCCTCCACTTT. This sequence encodes CASKRGTESSPLHF. Using reference TRBV18 and TRBJ1-6 for the parts outside the CDR3, the full variable domain is NAGVMQNPRHLVRRRGQEARLRCSPMKGHSHVYWYRQLPEEGLKFMVYLQKENIIDESGMPKERFSAEFPKEGPSILRIQQVVRGDSAAYFCASKRGTESSPLHFGNGTRLTVT.

For this clone: Other DNA sequences within the sample encode an identical CDR3. V usage is TRBV18 and J usage is TRBJ1-5; D not resolved. CDR3 size: 15 residues. Per the germline V gene, CDR1 is KGHSH and CDR2 is LQKENI. The V end lost 0 bases, the J end lost 9 bases, and 15 bases lay between the germline ends. The chain's CDR3 is CASSPPSTAGGPQHF. CDR3 sequence (DNA): TGTGCCAGCTCACCACCGTCGACGGCTGGAGGGCCCCAGCATTTT.

The genes are TRBV5-4 and TRBJ2-1; weak D call: TRBD2 (6 bases). Germline V gene sequence: CDR1 SGHNT, CDR2 YYREEE (reference sequence). V was shortened by 1 base and J by 5 bases, with 19 bases between the two germline ends. CDR3 length equals 17 residues. CDR3 DNA sequence: TGTGCCAGCAGCTTGAAAGCGGGCACTAGCTTCCACAATGAGCAGTTCTTC. This encodes CASSLKAGTSFHNEQFF. Full variable domain (remainder filled in from reference TRBV5-4 and TRBJ2-1): ETGVTQSPTHLIKTRGQQVTLRCSSQSGHNTVSWYQQALGQGPQFIFQYYREEENGRGNFPPRFSGLQFPNYSSELNVNALELDDSALYLCASSLKAGTSFHNEQFFGPGTRLTVL.

The rearrangement uses TRBV10-1 and TRBJ2-5; D is unresolved. Trimming pared 3 bases from V and 0 bases from J, leaving 8 bases between. CDR3 size: 14 residues. Germline CDR1 reads WNHNN; CDR2 reads SYGVQD (reference sequence). As DNA, the CDR3 is TGCGCCAGCAGTGACCCGGGCTACCAAGAGACCCAGTACTTC. Its translation is CASSDPGYQETQYF.

The chain is built from TRBV11-1 and TRBJ2-1; 7 bases are shared with TRBD2. Germline V gives CDR1 SGHAT, CDR2 FQDESV (reference sequence). The CDR3 runs to 14 residues. V gave up 1 base and J gave up 7 bases; unmatched junction bases: 4. CDR3 bases: TGTGCCAGCAGCTTAGGGGAGGGATTTAATGAGCAGTTCTTC. As protein: CASSLGEGFNEQFF.

The chain employs TRBV7-9 and TRBJ2-1; 8 bases fit TRBD2. The CDR3 consists of 17 residues. CDR1 and CDR2 from the germline V gene are SEHNR and FQNEAQ (reference sequence). The J segment lost 5 bases and the V segment lost 1 base, leaving 10 bases of the junction unmatched. Here the CDR3 reads CASSLVFGGAGNNEQFF. CDR3 in DNA: TGTGCCAGCAGCTTAGTATTCGGGGGGGCAGGTAACAATGAGCAGTTCTTC.

This chain uses TRBV7-9 with TRBJ2-3; D ambiguous. The V and J ends lost 5 bases and 5 bases respectively, with 8 bases between them. The CDR3 is 12 amino acids. Germline loops: CDR1 SEHNR, CDR2 FQNEAQ (reference sequence). The CDR3 loop is CASSTDLDTQYF. CDR3 sequence (DNA): TGTGCCAGCAGCACGGATCTAGATACGCAGTATTTT.

The chain couples TRBV10-1 to TRBJ2-7; TRBD1 matches at 11 bases. V was clipped by 8 bases and J by 3 bases; unmatched bases: 3. This CDR3 has 13 residues. The germline V gene has CDR1 WNHNN and CDR2 SYGVQD (reference sequence). The CDR3 loop reads CASGDRGSYEQYF. DNA of the CDR3: TGCGCCAGCGGGGACAGGGGGAGCTACGAGCAGTACTTC.

V usage is TRBV11-2 and J usage is TRBJ1-1, with D possibly matching TRBD1 (5 bases). The CDR3 contains 13 residues. Germline V lookup: CDR1 SGHAT, CDR2 FQNNGV. Deletions cut 1 base from V and 5 bases from J, with 8 bases between. CDR3 sequence reads: CASSLVAGTEAFF. The CDR3, as DNA: TGTGCCAGCAGCTTAGTTGCAGGGACTGAAGCTTTCTTT.

J is TRBJ2-5 and V is TRBV7-2; 12 nucleotides match TRBD2. CDR1 and CDR2 from the germline V gene are SGHTA and FQGNSA. The CDR3 covers 18 residues. Losses at the gene ends were 5 bases for V and 4 bases for J; bases not matched to a gene: 14. In DNA, the CDR3 is TGTGCCAGCAGCCCGGACTTACTAGCGGGAGGAATCGGAGAGACCCAGTACTTC. Its protein is CASSPDLLAGGIGETQYF.

This chain connects TRBV29-1 to TRBJ2-7; TRBD1 might be the D (6 bases). V lost 4 bases and J 3 bases, leaving 19 bases between the germline ends. The CDR3 has 15 amino acids. Germline values: CDR1 SQVTM, CDR2 ANQGSEA. Here the CDR3 reads CSVGGWGTHVYEQYF. CDR3 nucleotide sequence: TGCAGCGTTGGCGGATGGGGGACACATGTCTACGAGCAGTACTTC.

CDR3 sequence (DNA): TGTGCCAGCAGCGTAGGGGACTATAGCAGGGAGCAGTACTTC. Translated, it gives CASSVGDYSREQYF. J is TRBJ2-7 and V is TRBV9, with 7 nucleotides matching TRBD2. Germline lookup yields CDR1 SGDLS and CDR2 YYNGEE. V lost 0 bases, J lost 7 bases, and 7 bases stayed unmatched. This CDR3 is 14 amino acids long. Combining the CDR3 with reference TRBV9 and TRBJ2-7 gives the whole variable domain DSGVTQTPKHLITATGQRVTLRCSPRSGDLSVYWYQQSLDQGLQFLIQYYNGEERAKGNILERFSAQQFPDLHSELNLSSLELGDSALYFCASSVGDYSREQYFGPGTRLTVT.

The chain has TRBV7-9 and TRBJ2-5; 7 bases match TRBD2. The CDR3 length is 17 residues. Germline assignment: CDR1 SEHNR and CDR2 FQNEAQ (reference sequence). Germline trimming cut 2 bases from V and 4 bases from J; bases unmatched to any gene: 13. The CDR3 DNA is TGTGCCAGCAGCTTACCGCTCCGCCTAACGGGAGGAGAGACCCAGTACTTC. This gives the protein CASSLPLRLTGGETQYF.

The J gene is TRBJ1-4, the V gene TRBV20-1, with a tentative D call TRBD1 (5 bases). Germline V gives CDR1 DFQATT, CDR2 SNEGSKA (reference sequence). CDR3 length: 11 residues. V was trimmed by 7 bases and J by 11 bases, leaving 14 bases between them. The CDR3 spells CSVYRSGKLFF. CDR3 nucleotides: TGCAGTGTTTACAGGTCGGGGAAACTGTTTTTT.

V usage is TRBV9 and J usage is TRBJ2-5; 9 positions match TRBD2. With V trimmed by 0 bases and J by 2 bases, 5 bases remained unmatched. Germline V lookup: CDR1 SGDLS, CDR2 YYNGEE. The CDR3 sequence is 16 residues long. The CDR3 loop reads CASSVGGGGAQETQYF. CDR3 in DNA: TGTGCCAGCAGCGTAGGAGGCGGGGGGGCTCAAGAGACCCAGTACTTC. The complete variable domain, with remaining parts taken from reference TRBV9 and TRBJ2-5, reads DSGVTQTPKHLITATGQRVTLRCSPRSGDLSVYWYQQSLDQGLQFLIQYYNGEERAKGNILERFSAQQFPDLHSELNLSSLELGDSALYFCASSVGGGGAQETQYFGPGTRLLVL.

The V call is TRBV5-1, the J call TRBJ2-3; possibly TRBD1 or TRBD2 for D (6 bases each). The germline V and J ends were trimmed by 0 bases and 3 bases, with 11 bases remaining between them. The CDR3 loop spans 15 amino acids. Germline V gene sequence: CDR1 SGHRS, CDR2 YFSETQ. The CDR3, as DNA: TGCGCCAGCAGCTTGGCCCTAGGGGGGACAGATACGCAGTATTTT. Translation: CASSLALGGTDTQYF. Supplemented by reference TRBV5-1 and TRBJ2-3, the full variable domain reads KAGVTQTPRYLIKTRGQQVTLSCSPISGHRSVSWYQQTPGQGLQFLFEYFSETQRNKGNFPGRFSGRQFSNSRSEMNVSTLELGDSALYLCASSLALGGTDTQYFGPGTRLTVL.

This clone was seen a handful of times. The chain couples TRBV5-6 to TRBJ2-3, with 7 bases identical to TRBD1. CDR1 and CDR2 from the germline V gene are SGHDT and YYEEEE. The CDR3 sequence is 14 residues long. J gave up 3 bases and V 5 bases, and 6 bases lay outside the gene matches. DNA of the CDR3: TGTGCCAGCAGAAACTCAGGGGGTACAGATACGCAGTATTTT. This gives the protein CASRNSGGTDTQYF.

The chain employs TRBV4-2 and TRBJ1-1; no clear D. The CDR3 spans 15 residues. V lost 1 base, J lost 3 bases, and 12 bases lay in between. The germline V gene has CDR1 LGHNA and CDR2 YNFKEQ. CDR3 DNA sequence: TGTGCCAGCAGCCAAGTAATCCCTCGGGACACTGAAGCTTTCTTT. Its translation: CASSQVIPRDTEAFF.

The CDR3 DNA reads TGTGCCAGCAGCTTAAGAACTAGCGGGAGCAACACCGGGGAGCTGTTTTTT. It translates to CASSLRTSGSNTGELFF. The V and J genes are TRBV13 and TRBJ2-2; TRBD2 agrees at 11 bases. The CDR3 has 17 amino acids. The ends lost 2 bases at V and 2 bases at J; junction bases unmatched: 4. From germline, CDR1 is PRHDT and CDR2 FYEKMQ (reference sequence).

The DNA of the CDR3 is TGTGCCAGCAGTAGGCAGGCAATGAACACTGAAGCTTTCTTT. It is translated as CASSRQAMNTEAFF. The chain employs TRBV6-5 and TRBJ1-1; D gene uncertain. Trimming left V 5 bases short and J 0 bases short, with 10 bases between. The germline V gene encodes CDR1 MNHEY and CDR2 SVGAGI. CDR3 length: 14 amino acids.

This clone was observed a few times. The chain carries TRBV6-5 and TRBJ1-6; D perhaps matches TRBD1 (6 bases). V lost 2 bases, J lost 7 bases, and 12 bases lay in between. Germline V CDR1 and CDR2: MNHEY, SVGAGI. CDR3 length equals 15 residues. The CDR3 DNA is TGTGCCAGCAGTTACGCGGCAGGGGTAAATTCACCCCTCCACTTT. Protein: CASSYAAGVNSPLHF.

The chain links TRBV29-1 to TRBJ2-6; 9 nucleotides align to TRBD2. Per the germline V gene, CDR1 is SQVTM and CDR2 is ANQGSEA. V lost 4 bases and J lost 1; bases outside the gene matches: 11. There are 18 residues in the CDR3. This chain's CDR3 is CSVGGAEREASGANVLTF. The CDR3 region has the DNA TGCAGCGTTGGGGGTGCAGAGCGGGAGGCTTCTGGGGCCAACGTCCTGACTTTC.

The chain joins TRBV19 to TRBJ1-2; maybe TRBD1 (6 bases). The ends were cut back, 6 bases at V and 5 bases at J, with 13 bases in the middle. The CDR3 runs 13 residues. Germline V gene data show CDR1 as LNHDA and CDR2 as SQIVND (reference sequence). This CDR3 reads CASSQPGQYGYTF. The CDR3 coding sequence is TGTGCCAGTAGCCAACCCGGACAGTATGGCTACACCTTC.

The J gene is TRBJ1-5, the V gene TRBV10-2; tentative D call: TRBD1 (6 bases). Trimming pared 7 bases from V and 0 bases from J, leaving 10 bases between. CDR1 is WSHSY, CDR2 SAAADI, per germline. The CDR3 consists of 14 residues. In nucleotides, the CDR3 is TGCGCCAGCAATCGACAGGATAGCAATCAGCCCCAGCATTTT. Protein: CASNRQDSNQPQHF.

This clone showed up just once. This chain links TRBV3-1 (or the pseudogene TRBV3-2) with TRBJ2-3, with a possible D match to TRBD1 (6 bases). The CDR3 is 13 residues long. Germline loops: CDR1 LGHDT, CDR2 YNNKEL (reference sequence). V was pared by 2 bases and J by 4 bases, with 7 bases between. The CDR3 coding sequence is TGTGCCAGCAGCCAACCAGGGGCAGATACGCAGTATTTT. It translates to CASSQPGADTQYF.